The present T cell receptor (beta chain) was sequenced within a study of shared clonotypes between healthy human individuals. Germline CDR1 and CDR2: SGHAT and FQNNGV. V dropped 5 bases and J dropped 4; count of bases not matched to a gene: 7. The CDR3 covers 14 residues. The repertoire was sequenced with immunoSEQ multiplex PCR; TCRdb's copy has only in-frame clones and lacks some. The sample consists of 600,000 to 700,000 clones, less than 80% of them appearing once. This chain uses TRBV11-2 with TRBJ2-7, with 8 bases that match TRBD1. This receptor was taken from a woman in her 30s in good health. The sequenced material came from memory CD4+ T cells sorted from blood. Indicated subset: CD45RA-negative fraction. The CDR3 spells CASSPGQGRYEQYF. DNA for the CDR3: TGTGCCAGCAGCCCCGGACAGGGAAGATACGAGCAGTACTTC.